This T cell receptor beta chain was obtained from a study of tumor and adjacent non-tumor tissue in lung cancer. This sample's RNA came from whole unsorted tissue. There are 15 residues in the CDR3. V was shortened by 8 bases and J by 0 bases, with 17 bases between the two germline ends. The library came from three nested PCR rounds adapted from ARM-PCR protocols. TCRdb itself ran the multiplex PCR reads through MiXCR, one entry per CDR3 protein. This table has 110,000 or so distinct CDR3 sequences, around 80% appearing once. This clonotype appeared many times. The chain employs TRBV12-3 or TRBV12-4 and TRBJ2-7; D is ambiguous. The sample consisted of lung tumor tissue. The receptor was derived from a woman aged 55-75 years with non-small cell lung cancer. The CDR3 protein is CASCTARTSSYEQYF. In nucleotides, the CDR3 is TGTGCCAGCTGTACTGCCCGGACCTCCTCCTACGAGCAGTACTTC.